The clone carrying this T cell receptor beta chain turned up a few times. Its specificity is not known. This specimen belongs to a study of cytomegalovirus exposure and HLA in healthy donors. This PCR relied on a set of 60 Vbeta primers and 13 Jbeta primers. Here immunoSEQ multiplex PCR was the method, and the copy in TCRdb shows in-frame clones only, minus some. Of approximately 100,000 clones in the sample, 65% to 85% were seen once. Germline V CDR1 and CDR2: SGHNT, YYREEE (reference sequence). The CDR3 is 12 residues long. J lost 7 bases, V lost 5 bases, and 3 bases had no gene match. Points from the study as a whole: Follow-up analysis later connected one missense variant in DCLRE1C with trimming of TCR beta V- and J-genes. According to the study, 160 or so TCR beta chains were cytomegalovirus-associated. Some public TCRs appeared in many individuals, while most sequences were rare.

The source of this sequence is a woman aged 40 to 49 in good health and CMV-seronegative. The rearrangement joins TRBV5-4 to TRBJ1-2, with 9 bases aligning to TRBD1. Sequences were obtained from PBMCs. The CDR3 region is CASSRDRAGYTF. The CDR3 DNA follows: TGTGCCAGCAGTCGGGACAGGGCTGGCTACACCTTC.